This T cell receptor (beta chain) was obtained from a study of cytomegalovirus exposure and HLA in healthy donors. The V gene's germline CDR1 is SGHRS and CDR2 YFSETQ. The CDR3 is 15 residues long. J gave up 5 bases and V 4 bases, and 5 bases lay outside the gene matches. 13 Jbeta primers and 60 Vbeta primers were used for the PCR. The table came from immunoSEQ multiplex PCR; TCRdb's copy has only in-frame clones and leaves some out. Of 150,000 to 200,000 clones in the sample, approximately 80% were seen once. This clone was seen a handful of times. The sequence was collected from a male donor in good health and CMV-seropositive. The rearrangement uses TRBV5-1 and TRBJ2-1; the match to TRBD2 covers 11 bases. Material for sequencing was PBMCs. CDR3 residues: CASSVLAGVNNEQFF. The CDR3 DNA sequence: TGCGCCAGCAGCGTACTAGCGGGAGTGAACAATGAGCAGTTCTTC.